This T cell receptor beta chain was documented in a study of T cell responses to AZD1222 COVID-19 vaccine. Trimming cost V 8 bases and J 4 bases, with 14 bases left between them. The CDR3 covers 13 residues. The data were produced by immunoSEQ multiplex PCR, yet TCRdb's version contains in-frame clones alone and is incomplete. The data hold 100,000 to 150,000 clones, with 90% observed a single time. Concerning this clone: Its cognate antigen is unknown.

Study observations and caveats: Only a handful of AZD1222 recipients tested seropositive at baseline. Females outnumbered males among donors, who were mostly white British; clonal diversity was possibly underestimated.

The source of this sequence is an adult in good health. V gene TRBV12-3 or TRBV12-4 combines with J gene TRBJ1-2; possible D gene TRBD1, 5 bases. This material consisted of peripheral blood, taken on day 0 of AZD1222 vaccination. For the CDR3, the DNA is TGTGCCAGCGGCACCGACAGTGTCTATGGCTACACCTTC. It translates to CASGTDSVYGYTF.